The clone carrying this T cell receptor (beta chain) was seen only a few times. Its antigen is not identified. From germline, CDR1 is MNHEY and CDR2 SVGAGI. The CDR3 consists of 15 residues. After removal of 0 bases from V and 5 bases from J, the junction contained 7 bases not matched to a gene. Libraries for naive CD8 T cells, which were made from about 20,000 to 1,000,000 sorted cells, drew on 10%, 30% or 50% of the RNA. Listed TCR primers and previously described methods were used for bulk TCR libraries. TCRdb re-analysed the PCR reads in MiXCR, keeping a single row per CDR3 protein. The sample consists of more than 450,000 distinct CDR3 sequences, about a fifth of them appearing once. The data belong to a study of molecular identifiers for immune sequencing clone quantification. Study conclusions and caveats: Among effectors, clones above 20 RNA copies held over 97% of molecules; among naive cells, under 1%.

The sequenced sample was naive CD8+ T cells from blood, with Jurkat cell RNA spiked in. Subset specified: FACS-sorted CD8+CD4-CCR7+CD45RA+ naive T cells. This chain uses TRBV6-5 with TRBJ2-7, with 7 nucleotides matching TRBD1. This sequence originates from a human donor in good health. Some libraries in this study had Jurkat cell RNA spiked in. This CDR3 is CASSYSAGGKNEQYF. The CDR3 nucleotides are TGTGCCAGCAGTTACTCAGCAGGGGGTAAGAACGAGCAGTACTTC.